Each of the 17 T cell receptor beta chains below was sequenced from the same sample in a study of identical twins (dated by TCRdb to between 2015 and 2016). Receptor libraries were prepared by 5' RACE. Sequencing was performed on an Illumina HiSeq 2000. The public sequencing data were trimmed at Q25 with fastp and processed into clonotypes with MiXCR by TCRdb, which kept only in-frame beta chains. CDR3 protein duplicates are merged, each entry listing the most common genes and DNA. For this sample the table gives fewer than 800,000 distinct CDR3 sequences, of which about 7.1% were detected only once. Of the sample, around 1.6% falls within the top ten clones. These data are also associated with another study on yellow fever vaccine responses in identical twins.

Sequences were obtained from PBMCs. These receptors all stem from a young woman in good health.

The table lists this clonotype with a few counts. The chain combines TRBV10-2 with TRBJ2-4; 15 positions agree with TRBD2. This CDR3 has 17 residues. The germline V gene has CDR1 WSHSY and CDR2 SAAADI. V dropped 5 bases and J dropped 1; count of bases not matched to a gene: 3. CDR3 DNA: TGCGCCAGCAGTCCCGGGACTAGCGGGAGGGCCAAAAACATTCAGTACTTC. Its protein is CASSPGTSGRAKNIQYF.

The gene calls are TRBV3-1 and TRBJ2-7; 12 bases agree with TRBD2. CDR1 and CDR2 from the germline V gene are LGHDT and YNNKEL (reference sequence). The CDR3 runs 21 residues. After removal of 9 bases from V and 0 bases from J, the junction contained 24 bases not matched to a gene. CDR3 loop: CARNVAPLFGLAGGGSYEQYF. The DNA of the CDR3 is TGTGCCAGAAATGTGGCGCCCCTTTTCGGCCTAGCGGGAGGGGGCTCCTACGAGCAGTACTTC.

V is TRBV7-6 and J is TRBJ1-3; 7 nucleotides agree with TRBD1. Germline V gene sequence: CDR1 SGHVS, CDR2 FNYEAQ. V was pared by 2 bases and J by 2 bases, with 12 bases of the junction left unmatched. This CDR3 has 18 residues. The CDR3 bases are TGTGCCAGCAGCTTAATGGGTTCCGGGACAGTAACTGGAAACACCATATATTTT. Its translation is CASSLMGSGTVTGNTIYF.

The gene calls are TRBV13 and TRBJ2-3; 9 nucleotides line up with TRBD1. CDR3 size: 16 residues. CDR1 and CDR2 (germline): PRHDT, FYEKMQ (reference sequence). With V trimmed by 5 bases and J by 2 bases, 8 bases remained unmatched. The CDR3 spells CASSEGTGRYTDTQYF. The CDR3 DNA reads TGTGCCAGCAGCGAGGGGACAGGGCGTTACACAGATACGCAGTATTTT.

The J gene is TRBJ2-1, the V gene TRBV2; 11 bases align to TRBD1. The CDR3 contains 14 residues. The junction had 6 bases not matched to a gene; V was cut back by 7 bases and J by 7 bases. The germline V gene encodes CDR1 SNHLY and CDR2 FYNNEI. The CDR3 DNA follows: TGTGCCAGCACCATGGGGACAGGGGGTAATGAGCAGTTCTTC. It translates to CASTMGTGGNEQFF.

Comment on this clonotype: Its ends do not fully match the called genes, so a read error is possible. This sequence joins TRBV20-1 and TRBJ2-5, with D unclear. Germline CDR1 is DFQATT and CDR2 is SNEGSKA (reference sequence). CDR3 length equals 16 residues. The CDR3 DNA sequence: TGCTGTGCTAGAGATTTGGAGAGAGACCCCCAAGAGACCCAGTACTTC. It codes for CCARDLERDPQETQYF.

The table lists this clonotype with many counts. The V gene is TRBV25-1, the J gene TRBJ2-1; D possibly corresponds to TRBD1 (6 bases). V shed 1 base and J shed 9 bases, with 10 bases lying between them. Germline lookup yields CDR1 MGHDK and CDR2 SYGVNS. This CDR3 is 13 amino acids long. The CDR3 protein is CASSEFRGGEQFF. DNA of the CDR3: TGTGCCAGCAGTGAATTCAGGGGTGGTGAGCAGTTCTTC.

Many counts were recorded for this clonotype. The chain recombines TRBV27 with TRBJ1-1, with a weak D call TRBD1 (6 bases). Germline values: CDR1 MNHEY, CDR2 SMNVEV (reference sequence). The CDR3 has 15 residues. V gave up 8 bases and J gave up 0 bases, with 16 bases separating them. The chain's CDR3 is CASRGRDNLNTEAFF. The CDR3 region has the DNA TGTGCCAGCCGGGGGAGGGACAACTTGAACACTGAAGCTTTCTTT.

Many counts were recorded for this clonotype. Here the CDR3 reads CASSQGQGILKFF. Here the CDR3 DNA reads TGTGCCAGCAGCCAAGGTCAGGGAATTCTGAAGTTCTTC. The chain employs TRBV3-1 and TRBJ2-1, with TRBD1 as a possible D gene (5 bases). Deletions cut 1 base from V and 14 bases from J, with 15 bases between. Germline assignment: CDR1 LGHDT and CDR2 YNNKEL (reference sequence). The CDR3 covers 13 residues.

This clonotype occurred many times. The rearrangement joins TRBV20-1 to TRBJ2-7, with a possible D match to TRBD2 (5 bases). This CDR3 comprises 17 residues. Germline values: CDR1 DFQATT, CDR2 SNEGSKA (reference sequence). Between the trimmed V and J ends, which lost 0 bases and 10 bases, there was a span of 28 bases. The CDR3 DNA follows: TGCAGTGCTAGAGATTACGATTGGGTGGGAGAGGGTACTCCTCAGTACTTC. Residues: CSARDYDWVGEGTPQYF.

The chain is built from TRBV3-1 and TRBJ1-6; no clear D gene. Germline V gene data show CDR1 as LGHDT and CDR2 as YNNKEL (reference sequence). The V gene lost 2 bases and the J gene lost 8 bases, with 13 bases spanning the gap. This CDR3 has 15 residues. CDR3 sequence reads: CASSQRWCCDSPLHF. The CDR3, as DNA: TGTGCCAGCAGCCAAAGGTGGTGTTGTGATTCACCCCTCCACTTT. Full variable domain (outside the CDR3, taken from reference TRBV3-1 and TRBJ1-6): DTAVSQTPKYLVTQMGNDKSIKCEQNLGHDTMYWYKQDSKKFLKIMFSYNNKELIINETVPNRFSPKSPDKAHLNLHINSLELGDSAVYFCASSQRWCCDSPLHFGNGTRLTVT.

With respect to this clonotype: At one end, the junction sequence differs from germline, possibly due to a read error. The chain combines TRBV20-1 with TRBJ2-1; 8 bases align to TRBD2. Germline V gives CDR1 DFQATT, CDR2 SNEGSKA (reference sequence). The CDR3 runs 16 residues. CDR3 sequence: CSVRDQGLAGIGEQFF. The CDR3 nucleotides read TGCAGTGTTAGAGATCAAGGCCTAGCGGGTATAGGTGAGCAGTTCTTC.

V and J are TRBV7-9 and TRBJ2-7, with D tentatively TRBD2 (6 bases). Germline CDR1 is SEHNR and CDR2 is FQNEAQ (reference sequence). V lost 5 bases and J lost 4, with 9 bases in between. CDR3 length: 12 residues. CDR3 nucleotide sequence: TGTGCCAGCAGCGTGGGGGGTTACGAGCAGTACGTC. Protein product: CASSVGGYEQYV.

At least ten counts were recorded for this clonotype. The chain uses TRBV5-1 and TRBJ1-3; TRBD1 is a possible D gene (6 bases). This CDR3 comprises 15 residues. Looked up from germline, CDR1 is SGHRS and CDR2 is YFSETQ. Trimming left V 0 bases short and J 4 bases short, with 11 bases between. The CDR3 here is CASSLGWGQGNTIYF. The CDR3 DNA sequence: TGCGCCAGCAGCTTGGGCTGGGGGCAAGGAAACACCATATATTTT. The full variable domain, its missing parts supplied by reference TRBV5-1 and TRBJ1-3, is KAGVTQTPRYLIKTRGQQVTLSCSPISGHRSVSWYQQTPGQGLQFLFEYFSETQRNKGNFPGRFSGRQFSNSRSEMNVSTLELGDSALYLCASSLGWGQGNTIYFGEGSWLTVV.

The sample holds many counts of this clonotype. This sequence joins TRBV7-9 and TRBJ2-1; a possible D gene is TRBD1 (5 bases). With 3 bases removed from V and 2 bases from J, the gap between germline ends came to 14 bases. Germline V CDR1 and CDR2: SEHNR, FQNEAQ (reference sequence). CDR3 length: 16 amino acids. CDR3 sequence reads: CASSFIRTTAYNEQFF. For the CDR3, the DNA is TGTGCCAGCAGCTTCATCCGGACAACCGCCTACAATGAGCAGTTCTTC.

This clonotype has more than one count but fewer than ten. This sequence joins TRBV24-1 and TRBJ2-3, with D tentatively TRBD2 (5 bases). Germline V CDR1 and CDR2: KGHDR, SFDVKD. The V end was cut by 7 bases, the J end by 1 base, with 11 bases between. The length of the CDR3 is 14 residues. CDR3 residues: CATSRRTGTDTQYF. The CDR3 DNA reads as TGTGCCACCAGCCGGAGGACTGGCACAGATACGCAGTATTTT.

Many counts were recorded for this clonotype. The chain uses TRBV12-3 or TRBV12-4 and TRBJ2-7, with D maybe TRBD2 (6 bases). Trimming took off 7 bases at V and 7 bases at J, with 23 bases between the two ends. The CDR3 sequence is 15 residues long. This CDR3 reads CASNGAGQGPVEQYF. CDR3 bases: TGTGCCAGCAATGGGGCGGGGCAGGGCCCGGTGGAGCAGTACTTC.